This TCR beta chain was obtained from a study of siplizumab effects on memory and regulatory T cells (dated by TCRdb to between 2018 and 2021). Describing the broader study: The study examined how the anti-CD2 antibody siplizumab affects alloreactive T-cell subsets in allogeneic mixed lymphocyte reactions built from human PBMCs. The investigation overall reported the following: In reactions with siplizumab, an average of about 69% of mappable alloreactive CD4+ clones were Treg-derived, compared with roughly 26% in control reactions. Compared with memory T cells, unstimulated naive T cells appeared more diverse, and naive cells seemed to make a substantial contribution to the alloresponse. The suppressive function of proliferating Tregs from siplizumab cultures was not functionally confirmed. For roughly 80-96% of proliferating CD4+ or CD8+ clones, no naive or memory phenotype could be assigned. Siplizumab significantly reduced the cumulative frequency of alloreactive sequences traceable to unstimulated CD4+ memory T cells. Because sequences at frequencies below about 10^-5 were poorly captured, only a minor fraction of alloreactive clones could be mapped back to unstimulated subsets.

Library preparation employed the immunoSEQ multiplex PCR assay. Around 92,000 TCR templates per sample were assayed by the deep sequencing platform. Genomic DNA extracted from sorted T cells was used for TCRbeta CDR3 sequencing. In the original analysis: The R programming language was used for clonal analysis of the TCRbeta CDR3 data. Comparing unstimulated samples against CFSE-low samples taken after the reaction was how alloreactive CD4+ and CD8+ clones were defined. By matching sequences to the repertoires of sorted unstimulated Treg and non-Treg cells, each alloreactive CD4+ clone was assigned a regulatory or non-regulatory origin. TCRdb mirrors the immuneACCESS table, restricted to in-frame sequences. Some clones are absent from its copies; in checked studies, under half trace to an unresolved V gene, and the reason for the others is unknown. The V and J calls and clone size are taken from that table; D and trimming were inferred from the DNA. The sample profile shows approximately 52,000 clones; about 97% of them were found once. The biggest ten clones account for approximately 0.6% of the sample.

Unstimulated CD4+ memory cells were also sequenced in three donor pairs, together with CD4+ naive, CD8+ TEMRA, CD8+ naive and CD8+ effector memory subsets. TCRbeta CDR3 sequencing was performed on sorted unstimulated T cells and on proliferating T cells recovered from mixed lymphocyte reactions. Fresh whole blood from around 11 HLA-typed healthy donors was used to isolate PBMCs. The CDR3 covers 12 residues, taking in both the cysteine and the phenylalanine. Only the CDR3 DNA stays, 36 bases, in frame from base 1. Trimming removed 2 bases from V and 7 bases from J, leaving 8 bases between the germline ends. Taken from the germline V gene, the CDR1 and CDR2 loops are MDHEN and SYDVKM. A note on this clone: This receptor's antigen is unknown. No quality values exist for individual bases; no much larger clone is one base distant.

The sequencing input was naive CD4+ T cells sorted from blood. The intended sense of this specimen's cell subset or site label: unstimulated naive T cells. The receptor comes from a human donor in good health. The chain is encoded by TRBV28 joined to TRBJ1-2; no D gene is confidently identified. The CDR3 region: CASSLNVGGYTF. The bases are TGTGCCAGCAGTTTAAACGTGGGTGGCTACACCTTC.